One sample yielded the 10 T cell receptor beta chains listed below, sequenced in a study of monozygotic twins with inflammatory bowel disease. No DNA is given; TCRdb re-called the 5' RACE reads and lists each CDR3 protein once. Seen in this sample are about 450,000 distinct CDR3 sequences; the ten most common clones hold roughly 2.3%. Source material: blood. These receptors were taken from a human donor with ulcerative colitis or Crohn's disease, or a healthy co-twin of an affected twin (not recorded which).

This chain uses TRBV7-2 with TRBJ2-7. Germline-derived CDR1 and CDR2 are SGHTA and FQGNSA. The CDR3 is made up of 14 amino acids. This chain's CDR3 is CASSLERSSYEQYF. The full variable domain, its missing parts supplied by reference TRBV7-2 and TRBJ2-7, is GAGVSQSPSNKVTEKGKDVELRCDPISGHTALYWYRQSLGQGLEFLIYFQGNSAPDKSGLPSDRFSAERTGGSVSTLTIQRTQQEDSAVYLCASSLERSSYEQYFGPGTRLTVT.

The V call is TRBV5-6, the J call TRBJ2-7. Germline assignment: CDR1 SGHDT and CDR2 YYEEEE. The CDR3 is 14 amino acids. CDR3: CASSLGPSSYEQYF.

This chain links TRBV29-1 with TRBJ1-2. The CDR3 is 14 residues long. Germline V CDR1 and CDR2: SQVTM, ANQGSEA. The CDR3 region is CSVEALTAERGYTF.

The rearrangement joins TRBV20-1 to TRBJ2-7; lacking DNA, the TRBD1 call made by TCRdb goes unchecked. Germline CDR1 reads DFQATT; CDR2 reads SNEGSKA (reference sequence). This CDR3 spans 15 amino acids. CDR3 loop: CSARDQQGVAYEQYF.

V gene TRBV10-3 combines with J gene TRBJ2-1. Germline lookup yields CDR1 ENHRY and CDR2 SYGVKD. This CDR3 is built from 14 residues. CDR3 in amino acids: CAISEGSITNEQFF.

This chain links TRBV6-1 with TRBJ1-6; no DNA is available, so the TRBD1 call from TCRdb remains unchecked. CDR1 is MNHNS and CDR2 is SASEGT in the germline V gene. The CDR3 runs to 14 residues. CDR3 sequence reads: CASRPGTGSSPLHF.

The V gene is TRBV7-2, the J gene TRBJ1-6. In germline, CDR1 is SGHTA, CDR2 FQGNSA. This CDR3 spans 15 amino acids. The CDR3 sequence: CASSLLRGLNSPLHF.

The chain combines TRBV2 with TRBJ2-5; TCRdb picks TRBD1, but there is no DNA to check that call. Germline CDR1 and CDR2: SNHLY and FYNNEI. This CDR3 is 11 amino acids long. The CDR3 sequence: CASLSGRTQYF.

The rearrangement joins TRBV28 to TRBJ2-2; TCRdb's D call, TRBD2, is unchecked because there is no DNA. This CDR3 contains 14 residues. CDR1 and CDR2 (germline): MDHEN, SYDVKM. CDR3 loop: CASGLLANTGELFF.

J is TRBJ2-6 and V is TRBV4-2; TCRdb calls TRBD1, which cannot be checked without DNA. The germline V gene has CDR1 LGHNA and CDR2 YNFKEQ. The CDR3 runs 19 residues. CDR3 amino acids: CASSQEGTGAHSGANVLTF.